What follows are 5 T cell receptor beta chains derived from one specimen sequenced in a study of blood T cell repertoires in COVID-19. Using immunoSEQ multiplex PCR, the repertoire was profiled, and TCRdb retains in-frame clones only, with some absent. The sample carries more than 110,000 clones, roughly four fifths recorded once. The source material was peripheral blood. The receptor source for this set is an elderly woman in a cohort sampled during active or convalescent COVID-19.

This chain links TRBV12-5 with TRBJ1-1, with 7 positions matching TRBD1. Losses at the gene ends were 1 base for V and 11 bases for J; bases not matched to a gene: 16. Germline assignment: CDR1 LGHNT and CDR2 FRNRAP. The CDR3 loop spans 16 amino acids. CDR3: CASGLDTTGSPPSAFF. The CDR3 region has the DNA TGTGCTAGTGGTTTGGACACGACAGGGTCCCCTCCGTCCGCTTTCTTT.

In its sample, this clone was seen once. V gene TRBV6-5 combines with J gene TRBJ2-3; TRBD1 matches 12 bases. The V gene end was trimmed by 6 bases and the J gene end by 4 bases; junction bases not matched to a gene: 5. Germline values: CDR1 MNHEY, CDR2 SVGAGI. This CDR3 comprises 15 residues. CDR3 DNA: TGTGCCAGCAGGCTGGGGACAGGGGGCCCAGATACGCAGTATTTT. It specifies CASRLGTGGPDTQYF.

In its sample, this clone was seen a few times. V gene TRBV5-1 combines with J gene TRBJ2-2; D call uncertain. Trimming cost V 0 bases and J 4 bases, with 10 bases left between them. The CDR3 has 15 amino acids. The germline gives CDR1 SGHRS, CDR2 YFSETQ. CDR3 sequence (DNA): TGCGCCAGCAGCTTGGCCGGGTTTGGCACCGGGGAGCTGTTTTTT. Translated, it gives CASSLAGFGTGELFF.

The gene calls are TRBV7-2 and TRBJ2-3, with D possibly TRBD1 on 6 matching bases. This CDR3 region has 13 residues. Trimming pared 5 bases from V and 3 bases from J, leaving 9 bases between. Germline CDR1 and CDR2: SGHTA and FQGNSA. The CDR3 DNA is TGTGCCAGCAGCCCTGACAGGACAGATACGCAGTATTTT. This encodes CASSPDRTDTQYF. The full variable domain, with the rest looked up from reference TRBV7-2 and TRBJ2-3, is GAGVSQSPSNKVTEKGKDVELRCDPISGHTALYWYRQSLGQGLEFLIYFQGNSAPDKSGLPSDRFSAERTGGSVSTLTIQRTQQEDSAVYLCASSPDRTDTQYFGPGTRLTVL.

The chain uses TRBV15 and TRBJ2-1; 9 bases are shared with TRBD1. Germline V gives CDR1 LNHNV, CDR2 YYDKDF (reference sequence). CDR3 length: 15 amino acids. The trim removed 4 bases at V and 4 bases at J, leaving 5 bases unmatched. The chain's CDR3 is CATSNRQGEYNEQFF. The CDR3, as DNA: TGTGCCACCAGCAACAGACAGGGGGAGTACAATGAGCAGTTCTTC.